Listed below are T cell receptor beta chains from one sample, sequenced in a study of neurological immune-mediated disorders. A single record per CDR3 protein comes from TCRdb applying MiXCR to the 5' RACE reads. This sample has about 35,000 distinct CDR3 sequences; about 3.8% occur once, and the top ten carry 2% to 2.5%. Sequenced material: PBMCs. All receptors come from a man younger than 45 with multiple sclerosis. The CDR3 runs from the conserved cysteine through the conserved F or W. The D gene is left open where the match is weak. The size entry gives once, few or many counts, or a class when the clone is expanded.

TRBV4-3	many	TRBD1	TRBJ1-2	CASSSQQGEHGYTF	TGCGCCAGCAGCTCACAACAGGGGGAACATGGCTACACCTTC
TRBV7-9	many	NA	TRBJ1-5	CASSSTGTPGDQPQHF	TGTGCCAGCAGCTCAACCGGGACACCCGGCGACCAGCCCCAGCATTTT
TRBV5-1	many	NA	TRBJ2-3	CASSLARLFGDTQYF	TGCGCCAGCAGCTTGGCCCGACTATTTGGAGATACGCAGTATTTT
TRBV24-1	many	NA	TRBJ2-3	CATTARGSTDTQYF	TGTGCCACCACCGCGCGGGGAAGCACAGATACGCAGTATTTT
TRBV9	many	TRBD2	TRBJ2-1	CASSVRGTSGGSEQFF	TGTGCCAGCAGCGTCCGGGGGACTAGCGGAGGGTCTGAGCAGTTCTTC
TRBV2	many	NA	TRBJ1-5	CASRWYSNQPQHF	TGTGCCAGCAGATGGTACAGCAATCAGCCCCAGCATTTT
TRBV27	medium-sized	TRBD1	TRBJ1-2	CASTGQGPSGNYGYTF	TGTGCCAGCACCGGACAGGGGCCCTCTGGGAACTATGGCTACACCTTC
TRBV12-3/TRBV12-4	many	NA	TRBJ2-2	CASSLALRAPTGELFF	TGTGCCAGCAGTTTAGCGCTAAGGGCCCCTACCGGGGAGCTGTTTTTT
TRBV5-1	many	NA	TRBJ1-1	CASSLAGRISEAFF	TGCGCCAGCAGCTTGGCAGGGAGGATCTCTGAAGCTTTCTTT
TRBV12-3/TRBV12-4	many	TRBD1	TRBJ2-7	CASKFGTGGEQYF	TGTGCCAGCAAGTTCGGGACAGGGGGCGAGCAGTACTTC
TRBV20-1	many	NA	TRBJ1-4	CSAGDGLDEKLFF	TGCAGTGCTGGGGATGGGTTGGATGAAAAACTGTTTTTT
TRBV12-3/TRBV12-4	many	NA	TRBJ1-2	CASRPDGISGYTF	TGTGCCAGCAGACCGGACGGGATATCTGGCTACACCTTC
TRBV7-3	many	NA	TRBJ1-1	CASSLTGPMNTEAFF	TGTGCCAGCAGCTTAACAGGCCCCATGAACACTGAAGCTTTCTTT
TRBV9	many	NA	TRBJ2-7	CASSATGSAYEQYF	TGTGCCAGCAGCGCAACAGGGTCAGCCTACGAGCAGTACTTC
TRBV5-5	many	NA	TRBJ2-2	CASSVQAANTGELFF	TGTGCCAGCAGCGTTCAGGCTGCGAACACCGGGGAGCTGTTTTTT
TRBV18	many	NA	TRBJ1-1	CASSPPGGEYTEAFF	TGTGCCAGCTCACCACCTGGGGGAGAATACACTGAAGCTTTCTTT
TRBV15	few	NA	TRBJ2-1	CATSRDPGRQQFF	TGTGCCACCAGCAGAGATCCAGGTAGACAGCAGTTCTTC
TRBV5-1	many	NA	TRBJ1-1	CASSLAWAMNTEAFF	TGCGCCAGCAGCTTGGCCTGGGCAATGAACACTGAAGCTTTCTTT
TRBV24-1	many	TRBD1	TRBJ1-5	CATSGTGGSGNQPQHF	TGTGCCACCAGCGGGACAGGGGGCTCGGGCAATCAGCCCCAGCATTTT
TRBV15	many	TRBD2	TRBJ2-3	CAIGDYEHDTQYF	TGTGCCATCGGGGACTACGAACATGATACGCAGTATTTT
TRBV6-1	many	NA	TRBJ2-7	CASSGGQDYYEQYF	TGTGCCAGCAGTGGCGGACAGGACTACTACGAGCAGTACTTC